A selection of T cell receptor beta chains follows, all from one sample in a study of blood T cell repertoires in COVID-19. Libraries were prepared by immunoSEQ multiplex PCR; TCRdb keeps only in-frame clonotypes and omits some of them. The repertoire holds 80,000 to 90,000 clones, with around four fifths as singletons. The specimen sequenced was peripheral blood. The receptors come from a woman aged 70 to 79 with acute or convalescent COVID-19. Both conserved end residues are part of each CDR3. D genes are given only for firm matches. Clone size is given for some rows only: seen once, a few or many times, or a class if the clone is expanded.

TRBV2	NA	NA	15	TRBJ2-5	TGTGCCAGCGCGAGGGACTTCAGGGCGCAAGAGACCCAGTACTTC	CASARDFRAQETQYF
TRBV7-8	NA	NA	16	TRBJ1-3	TGTGCCAGCAGCTTAGCCCAGGGGTATTCTGGAAACACCATATATTTT	CASSLAQGYSGNTIYF
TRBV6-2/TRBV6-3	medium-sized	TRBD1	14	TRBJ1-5	TGTGCCAGCAGTACGGGGGACAGCCATCAGCCCCAGCATTTT	CASSTGDSHQPQHF
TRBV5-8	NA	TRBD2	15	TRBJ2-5	TGTGCCAGCAGCCCCGGGACTAGCGGGGAAGAGACCCAGTACTTC	CASSPGTSGEETQYF
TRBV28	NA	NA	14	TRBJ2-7	TGTGCCAGCAGTACTACAGGGGGGGACTACGAGCAGTACTTC	CASSTTGGDYEQYF
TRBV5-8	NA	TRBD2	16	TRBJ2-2	TGTGCCAGCAGCTTGTCCCTCACTAGCGGGGCCGGGGAGCTGTTTTTT	CASSLSLTSGAGELFF
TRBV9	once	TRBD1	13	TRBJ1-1	TGTGCCAGCAGCGTGGGGGACAGACGTGAAGCTTTCTTT	CASSVGDRREAFF
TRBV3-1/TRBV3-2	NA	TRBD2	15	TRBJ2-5	TGTGCCAGCAGCCAAGAGATATTCGGGGGGGAGACCCAGTACTTC	CASSQEIFGGETQYF
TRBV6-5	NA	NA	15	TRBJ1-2	TGTGCCAGCAGTTACGGAGGGCGAGGGAACTATGGCTACACCTTC	CASSYGGRGNYGYTF
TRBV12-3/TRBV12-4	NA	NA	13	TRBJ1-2	TGTGCCAGCAGACTGACACCTAACTATGGCTACACCTTC	CASRLTPNYGYTF
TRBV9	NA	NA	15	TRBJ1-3	TGTGCCAGCAGCGTAGTTGGGGGGTCTGGAAACACCATATATTTT	CASSVVGGSGNTIYF
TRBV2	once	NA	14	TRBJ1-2	TGTGCCAGCAGACCGTTGGCGGGGCTGGGAGGCTACACCTTC	CASRPLAGLGGYTF
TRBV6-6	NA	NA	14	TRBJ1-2	TGTGCCAGCAGTTACGGCGGCTCAAACTATGGCTACACCTTC	CASSYGGSNYGYTF
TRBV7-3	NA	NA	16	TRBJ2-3	TGTGCCAGCAGCCCCGACTATCCGCGGGCGACAGATACGCAGTATTTT	CASSPDYPRATDTQYF
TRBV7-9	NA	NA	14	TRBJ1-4	TGTGCCAGCAGCTTGAGGGCAGCTAATGAAAAACTGTTTTTT	CASSLRAANEKLFF
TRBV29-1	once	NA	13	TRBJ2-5	TGCAGCGCCGACGGAGTCTTTTGGGAGACCCAGTACTTC	CSADGVFWETQYF
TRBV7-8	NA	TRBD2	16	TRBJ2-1	TGTGCCAGCAGCCTACATAGCGGGGGAATCTACAATGAGCAGTTCTTC	CASSLHSGGIYNEQFF
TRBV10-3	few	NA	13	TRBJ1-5	TGTGCCATCAGTGAGTCTGGGCTTCAGCCCCAGCATTTT	CAISESGLQPQHF
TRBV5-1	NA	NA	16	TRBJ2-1	TGCGCCAGCAGCTTTCAGGGTCCGGGCTCCTACAATGAGCAGTTCTTC	CASSFQGPGSYNEQFF
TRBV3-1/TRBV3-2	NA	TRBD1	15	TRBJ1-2	TGTGCCAGCAGTCAGACAGGGGGCGCGCAACAAGGCTACACCTTC	CASSQTGGAQQGYTF
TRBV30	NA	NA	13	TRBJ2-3	TGTGCCTGGAGTGTCTATGAGGAAGATACGCAGTATTTT	CAWSVYEEDTQYF
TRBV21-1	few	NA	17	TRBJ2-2	TGTGCCAGCAGGCCCAAGGGGACTTACGCGAACACCGGGGAGCTGTTTTTT	CASRPKGTYANTGELFF
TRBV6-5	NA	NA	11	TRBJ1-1	TGTGCCAGCAGTTACGACGGACACACGTTTTTT	CASSYDGHTFF
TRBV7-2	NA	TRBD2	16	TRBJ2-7	TGTGCCAGCAGCTCGCGAAGCGGGGGGGCCTCGTACGAGCAGTACTTC	CASSSRSGGASYEQYF
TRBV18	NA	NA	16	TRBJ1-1	TGTGCCAGCTCACCACCCGAGGGTTACGTGAACACTGAAGCTTTCTTT	CASSPPEGYVNTEAFF
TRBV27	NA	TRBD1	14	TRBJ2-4	TGTGCCAGCAGTCCTCTGGACAGGGTGAACATTCAGTACTTC	CASSPLDRVNIQYF
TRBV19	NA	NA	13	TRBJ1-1	TGTGCCAGCCGGCGGGAGGGGAACACTGAAGCTTTCTTT	CASRREGNTEAFF
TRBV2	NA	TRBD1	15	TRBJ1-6	TGTGCCAGCAGTGCTCAGGGGGCTAATAATTCACCCCTCCACTTT	CASSAQGANNSPLHF
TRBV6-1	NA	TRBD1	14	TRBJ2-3	TGTGCCAGCAGTGATTACAGGGGAACAGATACGCAGTATTTT	CASSDYRGTDTQYF
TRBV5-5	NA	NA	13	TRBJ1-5	TGTGCCAGCAGCTTGTGGGGGGTTCAGCCCCAGCATTTT	CASSLWGVQPQHF
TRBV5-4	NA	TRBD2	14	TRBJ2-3	TGTGCCAGCAGCTTACGCGGGGGGCCAGATACGCAGTATTTT	CASSLRGGPDTQYF
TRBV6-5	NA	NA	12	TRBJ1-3	TGTGCCAGCCCGACAGATGGAAACACCATATATTTT	CASPTDGNTIYF
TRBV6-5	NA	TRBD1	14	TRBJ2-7	TGTGCCAGCAGTTTGGACAGGCTTCCCTACGAGCAGTACTTC	CASSLDRLPYEQYF
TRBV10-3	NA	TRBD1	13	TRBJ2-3	TGTGCCATCAGGGGACAGTACACAGATACGCAGTATTTT	CAIRGQYTDTQYF
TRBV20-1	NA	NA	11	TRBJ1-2	TGCAGTGTCGGGGGGAACTATGGCTACACCTTC	CSVGGNYGYTF
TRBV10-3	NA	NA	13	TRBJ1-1	TGTGCCATCAATCGACAGGTGGGCACTGAAGCTTTCTTT	CAINRQVGTEAFF
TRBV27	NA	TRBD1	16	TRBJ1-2	TGTGCCAGCAGGGTTTGGCATAGACAGGGGGCTGATGGCTACACCTTC	CASRVWHRQGADGYTF
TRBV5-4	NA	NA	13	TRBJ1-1	TGTGCCAGCAGCTTGGAATATGACACTGAAGCTTTCTTT	CASSLEYDTEAFF
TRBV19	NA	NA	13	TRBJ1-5	TGTGCCAGTAGGAACAGGGGCAATCAGCCCCAGCATTTT	CASRNRGNQPQHF
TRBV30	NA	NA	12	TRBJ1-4	TGTGCCTGGAGTGTAACTCGGGGGAGGCTGTTTTTT	CAWSVTRGRLFF
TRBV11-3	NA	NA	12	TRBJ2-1	TGTGCCAGCAGGAAACCCGGGAATGAGCAGTTCTTC	CASRKPGNEQFF
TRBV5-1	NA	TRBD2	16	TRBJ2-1	TGCGCCAGCAGCTGGATGACCGGACTAGCGAACAATGAGCAGTTCTTC	CASSWMTGLANNEQFF
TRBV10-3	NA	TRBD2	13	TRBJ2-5	TGTGCCGTCCGAGCGGGGGGAGGAGAGACCCAGTACTTC	CAVRAGGGETQYF
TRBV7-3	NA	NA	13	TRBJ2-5	TGTGCCAGCAGCTCGAGCGTCTTGGAGACCCAGTACTTC	CASSSSVLETQYF
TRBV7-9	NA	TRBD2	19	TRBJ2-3	TGTGCCAGCAGCTTAATTGTGCTAGCGGGGGCCCGCGGGGAAGATACGCAGTATTTT	CASSLIVLAGARGEDTQYF
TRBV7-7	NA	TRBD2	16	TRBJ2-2	TGTGCTAGCAGCTCCCTAGCGGGGGGGTTCACCGGGGAGCTGTTTTTT	CASSSLAGGFTGELFF
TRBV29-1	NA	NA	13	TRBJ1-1	TGCAGCGTTGTATCACCGGGGAACACTGAAGCTTTCTTT	CSVVSPGNTEAFF
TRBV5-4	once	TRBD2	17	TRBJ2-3	TGTGCCAGCAGCTCAGGGACTAGCGGGGGGTACACAGATACGCAGTATTTT	CASSSGTSGGYTDTQYF
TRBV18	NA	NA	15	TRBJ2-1	TGTGCCAGCTCACCCCTCGCGGGCCGCTACAATGAGCAGTTCTTC	CASSPLAGRYNEQFF
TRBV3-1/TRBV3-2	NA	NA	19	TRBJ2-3	TGTGCCAGCAGCTCCCCGGCAGGGGGGCTTTTGAAAAGCACAGATACGCAGTATTTT	CASSSPAGGLLKSTDTQYF
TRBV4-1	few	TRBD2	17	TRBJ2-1	TGCGCCAGCAGCCAACCGGGACTAGCGGGGACCTACAATGAGCAGTTCTTC	CASSQPGLAGTYNEQFF